Following are 27 T cell receptor beta chains from one sample sequenced in a study of cytomegalovirus exposure and HLA in healthy donors. It was with 60 Vbeta and 13 Jbeta primers that the PCR ran. Data came from immunoSEQ multiplex PCR; TCRdb stores just in-frame clones and leaves some out. The sample shows 150,000 to 200,000 clones, 80% to 85% of them seen only once. The sequenced material came from PBMCs. The receptors shown here come from a man in his fifties or sixties in good health and CMV-seronegative.

The V call is TRBV6-5, the J call TRBJ1-2, with 9 bases aligning to TRBD1. V lost 7 bases and J lost 4; bases outside the gene matches: 7. The CDR3 is 14 residues long. CDR1 and CDR2 from the germline V gene are MNHEY and SVGAGI. The CDR3 spells CASKPDRGVYGYTF. The CDR3 DNA reads TGTGCCAGCAAACCGGACAGGGGCGTCTATGGCTACACCTTC.

V gene TRBV6-5 combines with J gene TRBJ1-1; D possibly corresponds to TRBD1 (5 bases). Germline values: CDR1 MNHEY, CDR2 SVGAGI. The V gene lost 5 bases and the J gene lost 8 bases, with 18 bases spanning the gap. The CDR3 length is 14 residues. CDR3 sequence reads: CASSPGDATVEAFF. CDR3 sequence (DNA): TGTGCCAGCAGTCCGGGGGACGCTACGGTGGAAGCTTTCTTT.

The chain recombines TRBV6-5 with TRBJ1-1, with 8 bases aligning to TRBD1. The CDR3 extends over 13 amino acids. V was pared by 6 bases and J by 7 bases, with 7 bases of the junction left unmatched. CDR1 is MNHEY, CDR2 SVGAGI, per germline. CDR3 protein: CASSRTGQDEAFF. In DNA form, the CDR3 reads TGTGCCAGCAGCCGGACAGGGCAGGATGAAGCTTTCTTT.

The CDR3 sequence: CASSLWDRNTGELFF. CDR3 nucleotide sequence: TGCGCCAGCAGCTTGTGGGACAGGAACACCGGGGAGCTGTTTTTT. This chain joins TRBV5-1 and TRBJ2-2; 7 bases fit TRBD1. This CDR3 spans 15 amino acids. The germline gives CDR1 SGHRS, CDR2 YFSETQ. V dropped 1 base and J dropped 1; count of bases not matched to a gene: 1.

The chain carries TRBV11-3 and TRBJ1-1; possible D gene TRBD1, 5 bases. Trimming pared 0 bases from V and 6 bases from J, leaving 14 bases between. Germline lookup yields CDR1 SGHNT and CDR2 YENEEA. The length of the CDR3 is 15 residues. The DNA for the CDR3 is TGTGCCAGCAGCTTAGATCCCCTACCGGGGGCTGAAGCTTTCTTT. The encoded protein is CASSLDPLPGAEAFF.

V is TRBV7-6 and J is TRBJ2-3; 13 bases map to TRBD2. The CDR3 runs to 19 residues. The V gene end was trimmed by 3 bases and the J gene end by 1 base; junction bases not matched to a gene: 10. Germline V gene sequence: CDR1 SGHVS, CDR2 FNYEAQ. CDR3 sequence reads: CASSFFPLAGGRGTDTQYF. The CDR3 nucleotides are TGTGCCAGCAGCTTTTTCCCACTAGCGGGGGGGCGGGGCACAGATACGCAGTATTTT.

The count of this clone is one. Additional DNA sequences in this sample encode the identical CDR3. CDR3 residues: CASSLQGAGGETQYF. CDR3 bases: TGCGCCAGCAGCTTACAGGGGGCGGGTGGAGAGACCCAGTACTTC. The V gene is TRBV5-1, the J gene TRBJ2-5, with 9 bases lining up with TRBD1. This CDR3 contains 15 residues. J was trimmed by 4 bases and V by 2 bases; bases with no gene match: 6. The germline CDR1 and CDR2 sequences are SGHRS and YFSETQ.

The gene calls are TRBV27 and TRBJ1-1; D gene uncertain. There are 15 residues in the CDR3. Trimming stripped 2 bases from V and 0 bases from J, with 10 bases between. The germline V gene encodes CDR1 MNHEY and CDR2 SMNVEV (reference sequence). CDR3 sequence: CASSLVWRLNTEAFF. The CDR3 DNA is TGTGCCAGCAGTTTAGTCTGGAGACTGAACACTGAAGCTTTCTTT.

V gene TRBV6-1 combines with J gene TRBJ2-2; D not resolved. CDR3 length: 15 residues. Germline V gene sequence: CDR1 MNHNS, CDR2 SASEGT. V lost 4 bases, J lost 1 base, and 10 bases lay in between. In DNA form, the CDR3 reads TGTGCCAGCAGTGTCCAGGCGCTGAACACCGGGGAGCTGTTTTTT. Translated: CASSVQALNTGELFF.

This clone was found a few times. This chain joins TRBV29-1 and TRBJ2-1; the match to TRBD2 covers 8 bases. The CDR3 is 13 residues long. V lost 5 bases, J lost 5 bases, and 5 bases stayed unmatched. Germline CDR1 and CDR2: SQVTM and ANQGSEA. CDR3 DNA sequence: TGCAGCGTTCAAAATAGCGGGAACAATGAGCAGTTCTTC. Amino acids: CSVQNSGNNEQFF.

V and J are TRBV5-5 and TRBJ1-5; D not certain. The germline V and J ends were trimmed by 0 bases and 1 base, with 8 bases remaining between them. The germline V gene has CDR1 SGHKS and CDR2 YYEKEE (reference sequence). The CDR3 has 15 residues. The CDR3 bases are TGTGCCAGCAGCTTGGGAGGCTGGAGCAATCAGCCCCAGCATTTT. Protein: CASSLGGWSNQPQHF.

The rearrangement uses TRBV19 and TRBJ1-6; no firm D call. Looked up from germline, CDR1 is LNHDA and CDR2 is SQIVND (reference sequence). The V end lost 2 bases, the J end lost 8 bases, and 7 bases lay between the germline ends. The CDR3 runs to 13 residues. DNA for the CDR3: TGTGCCAGTAGTATAAACACCTATTCACCCCTCCACTTT. This translates into CASSINTYSPLHF.

This chain links TRBV7-3 with TRBJ2-6; a weak D match, TRBD2 (6 bases). The V gene lost 0 bases and the J gene lost 4 bases, with 10 bases spanning the gap. The germline V gene has CDR1 SGHTA and CDR2 FQGTGA. The CDR3 is 16 residues long. The CDR3 is CASSLTGGAGANVLTF. CDR3 in DNA: TGTGCCAGCAGCTTAACCGGGGGAGCCGGGGCCAACGTCCTGACTTTC.

This sequence joins TRBV5-4 and TRBJ1-2; 10 bases align to TRBD1. Germline values: CDR1 SGHNT, CDR2 YYREEE (reference sequence). V lost 6 bases and J lost 2; bases outside the gene matches: 4. CDR3 length equals 14 residues. The CDR3 reads CASTPGQGNYGYTF. The CDR3 DNA reads as TGTGCCAGCACACCGGGACAGGGGAACTATGGCTACACCTTC.

V gene TRBV9 combines with J gene TRBJ2-3, with TRBD2 matching 8 bases. The CDR3 covers 18 residues. The germline gives CDR1 SGDLS, CDR2 YYNGEE. V dropped 0 bases and J dropped 1; count of bases not matched to a gene: 10. CDR3 DNA sequence: TGTGCCAGCAGCGTAGCCGCCACTAACGGGGGGGGCACAGATACGCAGTATTTT. Amino acids: CASSVAATNGGGTDTQYF.

The rearrangement links TRBV6-5 to TRBJ2-7; possible D gene TRBD1, 6 bases. The CDR3 is made up of 13 amino acids. Deletions cut 2 bases from V and 5 bases from J, with 10 bases between. Germline lookup yields CDR1 MNHEY and CDR2 SVGAGI. The CDR3 loop is CASSYRGSHEQYF. CDR3 nucleotide sequence: TGTGCCAGCAGTTACAGGGGGTCCCACGAGCAGTACTTC.

This clone was detected once. The chain employs TRBV4-3 and TRBJ2-5; 8 nucleotides match TRBD1. Germline V gene data show CDR1 as LGHNA and CDR2 as YSLEER. Trimming took 1 base from V and 4 from J; bases not matched to a gene: 11. CDR3 length: 17 residues. The CDR3: CASSQAYRPTGGETQYF. The CDR3 DNA reads TGCGCCAGCAGCCAAGCGTACCGCCCTACAGGGGGAGAGACCCAGTACTTC.

The chain is built from TRBV5-1 and TRBJ2-5; a possible D gene is TRBD2 (7 bases). The germline CDR1 and CDR2 sequences are SGHRS and YFSETQ. The CDR3 runs 16 residues. Trimming cost V 0 bases and J 0 bases, with 12 bases left between them. The CDR3 sequence is CASSLGTGGYQETQYF. DNA of the CDR3: TGCGCCAGCAGCTTGGGTACGGGGGGCTACCAAGAGACCCAGTACTTC.

This rearrangement joins TRBV11-2 to TRBJ2-1; 9 bases fit TRBD2. V dropped 5 bases and J dropped 2; count of bases not matched to a gene: 7. The CDR3 is made up of 16 amino acids. The V gene's germline CDR1 is SGHAT and CDR2 FQNNGV. The CDR3 loop reads CASSRHSGSPYNEQFF. Here the CDR3 DNA reads TGTGCCAGCAGCAGACATAGCGGGAGCCCCTACAATGAGCAGTTCTTC.

This clone has more than one count but fewer than ten. The genes are TRBV10-1 and TRBJ2-4; TRBD1 matches at 12 bases. The V and J ends lost 6 bases and 1 base, in that order; junction bases with no gene match: 13. This CDR3 comprises 19 residues. Germline lookup yields CDR1 WNHNN and CDR2 SYGVQD (reference sequence). CDR3 region: CASSSPGTGGRGAKNIQYF. DNA of the CDR3: TGCGCCAGCAGCTCCCCCGGGACAGGGGGCCGGGGCGCCAAAAACATTCAGTACTTC.

J is TRBJ2-5 and V is TRBV9; maybe TRBD2 (6 bases). V was cut by 4 bases and J by 3 bases, with 13 bases left in between. Germline V gene lookup returns CDR1 SGDLS and CDR2 YYNGEE. This CDR3 spans 14 amino acids. CDR3 protein: CASSLRDFKETQYF. CDR3 in DNA: TGTGCCAGCAGCCTCAGGGACTTTAAAGAGACCCAGTACTTC. The full variable domain, with the rest looked up from reference TRBV9 and TRBJ2-5, is DSGVTQTPKHLITATGQRVTLRCSPRSGDLSVYWYQQSLDQGLQFLIQYYNGEERAKGNILERFSAQQFPDLHSELNLSSLELGDSALYFCASSLRDFKETQYFGPGTRLLVL.

V gene TRBV7-2 combines with J gene TRBJ1-3; the D is unclear. CDR3 length: 14 residues. Trimming removed 5 bases at V and 0 bases at J, with 8 bases between. Germline CDR1 reads SGHTA; CDR2 reads FQGNSA. The CDR3 loop reads CASSPMSSGNTIYF. Written as DNA, the CDR3 is TGTGCCAGCAGCCCTATGAGCTCTGGAAACACCATATATTTT.

The rearrangement links TRBV10-1 to TRBJ2-5; D call uncertain. The end of the DNA fits TRBJ2-7 better, so the J call may be wrong. The germline V gene encodes CDR1 WNHNN and CDR2 SYGVQD (reference sequence). CDR3 length equals 16 residues. CDR3 coding DNA: TGCGCCAGCCCGACGGAGCGAGACCCCCCCCGGTCCGAGCAGTACTTC. Its protein is CASPTERDPPRSEQYF.

CDR3 sequence (DNA): TGTGCCAGCAGACTTACAGTAAGCTCCTACAATGAGCAGTTCTTC. It specifies CASRLTVSSYNEQFF. The V call is TRBV13, the J call TRBJ2-1; D unclear. CDR1 is PRHDT, CDR2 FYEKMQ, per germline (reference sequence). This CDR3 region has 15 residues. V lost 6 bases to trimming and J lost 0 bases, with 12 bases between them. The entire variable domain, with the rest obtained from reference TRBV13 and TRBJ2-1, is as follows: AAGVIQSPRHLIKEKRETATLKCYPIPRHDTVYWYQQGPGQDPQFLISFYEKMQSDKGSIPDRFSAQQFSDYHSELNMSSLELGDSALYFCASRLTVSSYNEQFFGPGTRLTVL.

J is TRBJ2-5 and V is TRBV18; TRBD2 aligns across 11 bases. CDR3 length: 15 residues. Germline V gene data show CDR1 as KGHSH and CDR2 as LQKENI. Unmatched junction bases numbered 14, after V lost 8 bases and J lost 9 bases. The CDR3 nucleotides are TGTGCCAGCGCAACCGGGACTAGCGGTCCCGGGGCCCAGTACTTC. This gives the protein CASATGTSGPGAQYF.

The rearrangement joins TRBV28 to TRBJ1-4; possibly TRBD1 for D (6 bases). V was pared by 7 bases and J by 0 bases, with 12 bases between. Germline V gene lookup returns CDR1 MDHEN and CDR2 SYDVKM. The CDR3 has 15 residues. The CDR3 loop reads CASTIGGATNEKLFF. CDR3 bases: TGTGCCAGCACCATAGGGGGGGCAACTAATGAAAAACTGTTTTTT.

The rearrangement links TRBV4-2 to TRBJ2-1; 11 bases agree with TRBD2. The CDR3 runs 16 residues. Germline V gene data show CDR1 as LGHNA and CDR2 as YNFKEQ. Trimming at V came to 1 base and at J to 5 bases, leaving 4 bases not matched to a gene. The CDR3 region has the DNA TGTGCCAGCAGCCAAGTAGCGGGGGGGGTAAACAATGAGCAGTTCTTC. Residues: CASSQVAGGVNNEQFF.